Listed here is a single TCR beta chain. As yet, its antigen is unknown. These data come from a study of T-cell memory formation after mild COVID-19. At the level of the study: Largely donor-specific TCR clusters were found. General observations from the study: Specificity for SARS-CoV-2 was not confirmed among the second-wave clones peaking on day 37.

TCRdb reprocessed the 5' RACE reads via MiXCR and lists one record per CDR3 protein. Of about 110,000 distinct CDR3 sequences detected, over 20% appear once; the ten largest clones hold around 41%. This CDR3 comprises 14 residues. CDR1 SGHRS and CDR2 YFSETQ come from the germline V gene. With V trimmed by 4 bases and J by 8 bases, 8 bases remained unmatched. The specimen sequenced was PBMCs or a T cell subset sorted from them (not recorded which). This sequence originates from a man younger than 30 who had mild COVID-19 (a few samples of this study predate the infection). Cell type and time point are not known. The chain has TRBV5-1 and TRBJ1-2; 10 nucleotides match TRBD1. DNA for the CDR3: TGCGCCAGCAGCGAGGGACAGGGGATAGGAGGCTACACCTTC. This gives the protein CASSEGQGIGGYTF. The variable domain in full, completed from reference TRBV5-1 and TRBJ1-2, reads KAGVTQTPRYLIKTRGQQVTLSCSPISGHRSVSWYQQTPGQGLQFLFEYFSETQRNKGNFPGRFSGRQFSNSRSEMNVSTLELGDSALYLCASSEGQGIGGYTFGSGTRLTVV.